This is a list of T cell receptor beta chains from one sample in a study of T cells after yellow fever vaccination. TCRdb passed the 5' RACE reads through MiXCR, listing each CDR3 protein once. This sample has around 140,000 distinct CDR3 sequences, with 7.7% found just once. The specimen comprised CD4+ T cells sorted from PBMCs, sampled 5 days after the yellow fever booster vaccination. The receptors shown here come from a man under 40 who received the YFV17D yellow fever vaccine. CDR3s include the opening cysteine and the closing phenylalanine or tryptophan. The order of the fields is clone size, V gene, D gene, J gene, CDR3 DNA, CDR3 protein. The D gene is left open where the match is weak. For some rows the clone size is stated as once, few or many, or as a class when expanded; others skip it.

few	TRBV28	NA	TRBJ2-7	TGTGCCAGCAGTTCCGGACAGATATACGAGCAGTACTTC	CASSSGQIYEQYF
many	TRBV7-9	TRBD2	TRBJ2-1	TGTGCCAGCAGCTCAACCGGGACTAGCGGGGAGCAGTTCTTC	CASSSTGTSGEQFF
many	TRBV2	TRBD1	TRBJ1-1	TGTGCCAGCGTTACCGACAGGGCCGTGTACACTGAAGCTTTCTTT	CASVTDRAVYTEAFF
many	TRBV12-5	NA	TRBJ1-1	TGTGCTAGTGGGGTTATTGGGGCCCCTGAAGCTTTCTTT	CASGVIGAPEAFF
many	TRBV6-5	NA	TRBJ1-1	TGTGCCAGCAGCTCACTAACTGAAGCTTTCTTT	CASSSLTEAFF
many	TRBV6-1	TRBD2	TRBJ2-1	TGTGCCACCTATAAGCGGCTAGCGGGATACAATGAGCAGTTCTTC	CATYKRLAGYNEQFF
NA	TRBV19	TRBD2	TRBJ2-1	TGTGCCACCGAAAGTGGCGGGAGTAGTGAGCAGTTCTTC	CATESGGSSEQFF
few	TRBV7-9	TRBD2	TRBJ2-1	TGTGCCAGCAGCCGCGGGGGGGAGGGGGCGGATGAGCAGTTCTTC	CASSRGGEGADEQFF
NA	TRBV12-3/TRBV12-4	TRBD2	TRBJ2-2	TGTGCCAGCAGTTTGAGTGCCAGGACTAGCGGACGGCCGAACACCGGGGAGCTGTTTTTT	CASSLSARTSGRPNTGELFF
NA	TRBV28	NA	TRBJ1-1	TGTGCCAGCAGTCGGGGGGAAGTCGCCTCTTTCTTT	CASSRGEVASFF
many	TRBV7-9	TRBD1	TRBJ2-7	TGTGCCAGCAGCTGGAGCAGGGGGCGGGACGAGCAGTACTTC	CASSWSRGRDEQYF
many	TRBV29-1	NA	TRBJ2-3	TGCAGCGCGGACAGTGACACAGATACGCAGTATTTT	CSADSDTDTQYF
NA	TRBV18	NA	TRBJ1-2	TGTGCCAGCTCTCCCTGGGGGCCGCGAAACTATGGCTACACCTTC	CASSPWGPRNYGYTF
many	TRBV18	NA	TRBJ1-1	TGTGCCAGCTCACCAATCGGGGGAGAAGCTTTCTTT	CASSPIGGEAFF
many	TRBV7-2	TRBD1	TRBJ2-1	TGTGCCAGCAGCCCCGACAGGGGGTCCTACAATGAGCAGTTCTTC	CASSPDRGSYNEQFF
few	TRBV28	NA	TRBJ2-3	TGTGCCAGCTGCCTAAACTCAGGGGGGAGCACAGATACGCAGTATTTT	CASCLNSGGSTDTQYF
many	TRBV2	NA	TRBJ1-1	TGTGCCAGCAGTGGTTTAAGACACGGGCGGGGGATGGAAGCTTTCTTT	CASSGLRHGRGMEAFF
few	TRBV7-2	TRBD1	TRBJ1-1	TGTGCCAGCATCCAGAGGACAGGAAGCTACACTGAAGCTTTCTTT	CASIQRTGSYTEAFF
many	TRBV29-1	TRBD2	TRBJ2-3	TGCAGCGTTGGCCAGCGGGGAGAAGTAGATACGCAGTATTTT	CSVGQRGEVDTQYF
many	TRBV10-2	NA	TRBJ2-5	TGCGCCAGCTCCCGAGGGGAGACCCAGTACTTC	CASSRGETQYF